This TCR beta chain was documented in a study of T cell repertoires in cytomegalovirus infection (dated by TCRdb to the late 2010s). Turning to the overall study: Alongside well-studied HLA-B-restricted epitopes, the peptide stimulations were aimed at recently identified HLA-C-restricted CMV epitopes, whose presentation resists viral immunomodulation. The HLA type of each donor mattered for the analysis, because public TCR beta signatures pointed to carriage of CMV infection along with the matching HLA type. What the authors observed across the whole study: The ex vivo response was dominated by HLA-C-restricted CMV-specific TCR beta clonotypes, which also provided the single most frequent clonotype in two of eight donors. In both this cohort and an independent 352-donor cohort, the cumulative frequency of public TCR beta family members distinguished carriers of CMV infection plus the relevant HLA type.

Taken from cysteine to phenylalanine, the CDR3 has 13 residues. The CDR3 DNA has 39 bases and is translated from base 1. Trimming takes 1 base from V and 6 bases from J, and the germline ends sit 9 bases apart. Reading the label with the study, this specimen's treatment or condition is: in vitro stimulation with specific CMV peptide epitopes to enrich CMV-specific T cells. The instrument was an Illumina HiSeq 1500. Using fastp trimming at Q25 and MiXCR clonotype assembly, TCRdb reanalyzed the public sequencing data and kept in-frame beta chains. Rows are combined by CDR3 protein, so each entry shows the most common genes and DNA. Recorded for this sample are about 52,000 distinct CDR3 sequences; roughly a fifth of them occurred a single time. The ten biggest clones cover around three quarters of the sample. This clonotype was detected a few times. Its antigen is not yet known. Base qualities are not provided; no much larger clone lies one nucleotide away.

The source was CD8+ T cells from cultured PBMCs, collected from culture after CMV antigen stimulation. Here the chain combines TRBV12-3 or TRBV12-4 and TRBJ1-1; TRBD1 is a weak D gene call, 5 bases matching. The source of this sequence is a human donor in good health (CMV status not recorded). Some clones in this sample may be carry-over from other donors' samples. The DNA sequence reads TGTGCCAGCAGTTTAGGCAGGGCGTCTGAAGCTTTCTTT. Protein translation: CASSLGRASEAFF.